These T cell receptor beta chains were read from a single sample in a study of T cell repertoires in cytomegalovirus infection. TCRdb redid the calling of the reads with MiXCR, one entry per CDR3 protein. Of some 680,000 distinct CDR3 sequences listed, less than 40% are singletons. The sample comprised PBMCs. The receptor set was obtained from a human donor in good health (CMV status not recorded). Some clones in this sample may be carry-over from other donors' samples. CDR3s include the opening cysteine and the closing phenylalanine or tryptophan. D genes are given only for firm matches. Size is stated for part of the rows, as once, few or many counts, or as a class when the clone is expanded.

V,J,size,D,DNA,CDR3
TRBV6-5,TRBJ2-3,many,TRBD1,TGTGCCAGCAGTAGGGACAGGGGCGATACGCAGTATTTT,CASSRDRGDTQYF
TRBV7-3,TRBJ1-3,-,TRBD1,TGTGCCAGCAGCACCAGGGGGGGCTCTGGAAACACCATATATTTT,CASSTRGGSGNTIYF
TRBV7-6,TRBJ1-1,many,-,TGTGCCAGCAGCTTAGAGCTTACAGGCGACACTGAAGCTTTCTTT,CASSLELTGDTEAFF
TRBV14,TRBJ2-3,-,-,TGTGCCAGCAGCCCAGGGCCAGATCAGTATTTT,CASSPGPDQYF
TRBV7-6,TRBJ1-6,many,-,TGTGCCAGCAGCTTGACGGCTTATAATTCACCCCTCCACTTT,CASSLTAYNSPLHF
TRBV4-1,TRBJ2-5,-,-,TGCGCCAGCAGCCCAAGAGGACTATACTCGGAGACCCAGTACTTC,CASSPRGLYSETQYF
TRBV11-2,TRBJ2-1,-,-,TGTGCCAGCAGCTTACTTGGCGGGGTTACCTACAATGAGCAGTTCTTC,CASSLLGGVTYNEQFF
TRBV10-3,TRBJ2-4,few,-,TGTGCCATCAGTGAGTCCCAGGCTAGCTTGACCAAAAACATTCAGTACTTC,CAISESQASLTKNIQYF
TRBV29-1,TRBJ2-1,-,TRBD2,TGCAGCGCCCGTCCGTCTAGCGGGAGGTTTTACAATGAGCAGTTCTTC,CSARPSSGRFYNEQFF
TRBV28,TRBJ2-5,few,TRBD1,TGTGCCAGCAGCCCATCAGACAGGGGTAGCCAAGAGACCCAGTACTTC,CASSPSDRGSQETQYF
TRBV7-9,TRBJ2-5,-,-,TGTGCCAGCAGCCCAAAGCGGGTGAGGCGCCAAGAGACCCAGTACTTC,CASSPKRVRRQETQYF
TRBV7-2,TRBJ2-5,-,-,TGTGCCAGCAGCTTAGTGGTCAGCCGCCAAGAGACCCAGTACTTC,CASSLVVSRQETQYF
TRBV12-3/TRBV12-4,TRBJ1-6,-,-,TGTGCCAGCAGTGACGAACCGGGCTCACCCCTCCACTTT,CASSDEPGSPLHF
TRBV6-6,TRBJ2-4,-,-,TGTGCCAGCAGTTATTTGGACAGCAAAAACATTCAGTACTTC,CASSYLDSKNIQYF
TRBV7-2,TRBJ1-1,-,-,TGTGCCAGCAGCCTCACTCCAGTACAGAACACTGAAGCTTTCTTT,CASSLTPVQNTEAFF
TRBV7-9,TRBJ2-5,few,TRBD2,TGTGCCAGCCGGGGACTAGCGGGAGGAGGGGAGACCCAGTACTTC,CASRGLAGGGETQYF
TRBV19,TRBJ2-7,many,-,TGTGCCAGTAGTATTGTGGACGGATCCTACGAGCAGTACTTC,CASSIVDGSYEQYF
TRBV4-1,TRBJ2-3,once,TRBD2,TGCGCCAGCAGCGGAGGGCGGGAGTGGGCAGATACGCAGTATTTT,CASSGGREWADTQYF